This TCR beta chain was sequenced for a study of OX40 agonist ivuxolimab in advanced cancers. Study background: Prior anti-PD-1, anti-PD-L1 or anti-CTLA-4 therapy was allowed; approximately 40% had some. General study points: CD8+ T cells averaged more expanded clones than CD4+. CD4+ and CD8+ blood T cells expanded clonally by week 6 at 0.1 to 3.0 mg/kg.

After removal of 4 bases from V and 0 bases from J, the junction contained 4 bases not matched to a gene. The germline CDR1 and CDR2 sequences are SGHRS and YFSETQ. The CDR3 length is 16 residues. The repertoire was sequenced with immunoSEQ multiplex PCR; TCRdb's copy has only in-frame clones and lacks some. The table has tens of thousands of clones, 75% to 90% seen once. Regarding this clone: As yet, its antigen is unknown.

V is TRBV5-1 and J is TRBJ2-6, with 7 bases identical to TRBD2. Material: CD4+ or CD8+ T cells sorted from blood, obtained in a trial of the OX40 agonist ivuxolimab. This receptor was taken from an adult with an advanced solid tumor such as melanoma, head and neck, liver or kidney cancer. CDR3 amino acids: CASSRASGSGANVLTF. The CDR3 DNA reads as TGCGCCAGCAGCCGAGCTAGCGGCTCTGGGGCCAACGTCCTGACTTTC.